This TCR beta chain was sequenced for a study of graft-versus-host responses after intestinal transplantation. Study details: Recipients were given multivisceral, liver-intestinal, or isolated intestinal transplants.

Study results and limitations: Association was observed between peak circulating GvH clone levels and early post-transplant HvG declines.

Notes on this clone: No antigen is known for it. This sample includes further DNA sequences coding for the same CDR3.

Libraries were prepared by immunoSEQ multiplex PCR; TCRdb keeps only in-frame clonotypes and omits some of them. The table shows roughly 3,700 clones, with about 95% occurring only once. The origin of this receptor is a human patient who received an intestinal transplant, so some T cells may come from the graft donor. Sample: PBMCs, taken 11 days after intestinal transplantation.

The CDR3 region has the DNA TGTGCCAGCAGTTTCCTCGACAGGCGGGGTGAAAAACTGTTTTTT. As protein: CASSFLDRRGEKLFF. The V gene is TRBV27, the J gene TRBJ1-4; tentatively, D is TRBD1 (6 bases). CDR1 is MNHEY and CDR2 is SMNVEV in the germline V gene (reference sequence). The CDR3 extends over 15 amino acids. The V end lost 3 bases, the J end lost 7 bases, and 15 bases lay between the germline ends.